A single sample is the source of the 15 T cell receptor beta chains below, sequenced in a study of blood T cell repertoires in COVID-19. Assay: immunoSEQ multiplex PCR; the TCRdb copy retains only in-frame clones and omits some. This table has tens of thousands of clones, 65% to 85% appearing once. The sequenced sample was peripheral blood. The receptor source for this set is a man between 60 and 70 years old with active or convalescent COVID-19.

The V and J genes are TRBV29-1 and TRBJ2-3, with TRBD1 matching over 12 bases. With 3 bases clipped from V and 4 bases from J, the junction kept 8 bases outside the gene matches. Germline lookup yields CDR1 SQVTM and CDR2 ANQGSEA. The CDR3 consists of 16 residues. The CDR3 DNA reads as TGCAGCGTTGAGGTCCGGGACAGGGGGCTTGCAGATACGCAGTATTTT. It encodes CSVEVRDRGLADTQYF.

This chain links TRBV7-6 with TRBJ2-2; 9 positions agree with TRBD1. CDR1 is SGHVS, CDR2 FNYEAQ, per germline. Losses at the gene ends were 6 bases for V and 1 base for J; bases not matched to a gene: 3. The CDR3 is made up of 15 amino acids. CDR3 amino acids: CASSPDRGNTGELFF. The CDR3 nucleotides are TGTGCCAGCAGTCCGGACAGGGGGAACACCGGGGAGCTGTTTTTT.

This rearrangement joins TRBV5-1 to TRBJ2-5; D is undetermined. The length of the CDR3 is 15 residues. From germline, CDR1 is SGHRS and CDR2 YFSETQ. Trimming took off 0 bases at V and 3 bases at J, with 12 bases between the two ends. The CDR3 loop reads CASSLAKRMEETQYF. The CDR3 DNA sequence: TGCGCCAGCAGCTTGGCCAAGAGAATGGAAGAGACCCAGTACTTC.

V is TRBV27 and J is TRBJ1-2, with 9 bases aligning to TRBD1. The V gene end was trimmed by 6 bases and the J gene end by 6 bases; junction bases not matched to a gene: 14. Per germline, CDR1 MNHEY and CDR2 SMNVEV (reference sequence). The CDR3 has 16 amino acids. CDR3 in amino acids: CASRPGQGLIGNGYTF. As DNA, the CDR3 is TGTGCCAGCAGACCGGGACAGGGTCTAATTGGGAATGGCTACACCTTC.

A few counts support this clone. The J gene is TRBJ2-1, the V gene TRBV4-1; TRBD1 matches 8 bases. Germline loops: CDR1 MGHRA, CDR2 YSYEKL. Germline trimming cut 0 bases from V and 1 base from J; bases unmatched to any gene: 8. CDR3 size: 18 residues. The CDR3 DNA reads as TGCGCCAGCAGCCAAGACCCAGGGGGCCTGAGGTCCTACAATGAGCAGTTCTTC. Protein: CASSQDPGGLRSYNEQFF.

Regarding this clone: The junction departs from germline at one end; a sequencing error may be responsible. V gene TRBV7-3 combines with J gene TRBJ2-2; 9 bases line up with TRBD2. The V gene's germline CDR1 is SGHTA and CDR2 FQGTGA. The CDR3 spans 17 residues. Here the CDR3 reads CPSSPPAGGVNTGELFF. CDR3 DNA sequence: TGCCCCAGCAGCCCGCCGGCGGGGGGGGTTAACACCGGGGAGCTGTTTTTT.

V is TRBV5-1 and J is TRBJ2-3; TRBD2 aligns across 9 bases. The CDR3 spans 15 residues. Trimming at V came to 0 bases and at J to 6 bases, leaving 5 bases not matched to a gene. Germline values: CDR1 SGHRS, CDR2 YFSETQ. This chain's CDR3 is CASSLEGLAPDTQYF. CDR3 DNA: TGCGCCAGCAGCTTGGAGGGACTAGCCCCCGATACGCAGTATTTT.

The rearrangement links TRBV5-4 to TRBJ1-2; 8 bases agree with TRBD1. V lost 4 bases, J lost 0 bases, and 8 bases stayed unmatched. This CDR3 spans 16 amino acids. CDR1 SGHNT and CDR2 YYREEE come from the germline V gene (reference sequence). The CDR3 coding sequence is TGTGCCAGCAGCCCAGGGGGCTCGGTAGCTAACTATGGCTACACCTTC. Translated: CASSPGGSVANYGYTF.

V usage is TRBV29-1 and J usage is TRBJ2-7; TRBD1 matches 9 bases. Germline CDR1 SQVTM, CDR2 ANQGSEA. This CDR3 has 14 residues. V lost 4 bases, J lost 1 base, and 5 bases stayed unmatched. For the CDR3, the DNA is TGCAGCGTTGCCCCGGGACAGGGTTCCTACGAGCAGTACTTC. Its translation is CSVAPGQGSYEQYF.

Here the CDR3 DNA reads TGTGCCAGCAGTGAATGGCCCATGAACACTGAAGCTTTCTTT. Translating gives CASSEWPMNTEAFF. The chain is built from TRBV6-1 and TRBJ1-1; D unresolved. The CDR3 contains 14 residues. CDR1 is MNHNS, CDR2 SASEGT, per germline. Trimming removed 2 bases at V and 0 bases at J, with 7 bases between.

The chain couples TRBV6-5 to TRBJ2-1; D is undetermined. Per the germline V gene, CDR1 is MNHEY and CDR2 is SVGAGI. The V gene lost 1 base and the J gene lost 8 bases, with 3 bases spanning the gap. The length of the CDR3 is 11 residues. The CDR3 sequence is CASSYLDEQFF. The CDR3 DNA reads as TGTGCCAGCAGTTACTTAGATGAGCAGTTCTTC.

The rearrangement links TRBV30 to TRBJ1-1; the D gene is possibly TRBD1 (6 bases). V was pared by 4 bases and J by 5 bases, with 11 bases between. The CDR3 sequence is 12 residues long. The V gene's germline CDR1 is GTSNPN and CDR2 SVGIG (reference sequence). The CDR3 nucleotides are TGTGCCTGGACTTTGGGGGCTACTGAAGCTTTCTTT. Translated, it gives CAWTLGATEAFF.

This sequence joins TRBV9 and TRBJ2-7, with 7 bases matching TRBD2. Germline V gives CDR1 SGDLS, CDR2 YYNGEE. CDR3 length equals 17 residues. J gave up 0 bases and V 0 bases, and 9 bases lay outside the gene matches. The CDR3 loop reads CASSVGSGEKLSYEQYF. In DNA form, the CDR3 reads TGTGCCAGCAGCGTAGGAAGCGGGGAGAAACTCTCCTACGAGCAGTACTTC.

The rearrangement links TRBV27 to TRBJ2-7; 12 bases agree with TRBD1. The trim removed 5 bases at V and 5 bases at J, leaving 7 bases unmatched. The CDR3 consists of 15 residues. Germline CDR1 is MNHEY and CDR2 is SMNVEV (reference sequence). The CDR3 protein is CASSLSGQGAHEQYF. As DNA, the CDR3 is TGTGCCAGCAGTCTTTCGGGACAGGGGGCGCACGAGCAGTACTTC.

V and J are TRBV19 and TRBJ2-1; 11 bases line up with TRBD2. After removal of 7 bases from V and 7 bases from J, the junction contained 3 bases not matched to a gene. Germline V gene lookup returns CDR1 LNHDA and CDR2 SQIVND (reference sequence). The CDR3 spans 13 residues. The CDR3: CASNSGGANEQFF. The CDR3 DNA reads as TGTGCCAGTAATAGCGGGGGGGCGAATGAGCAGTTCTTC.